This T cell receptor beta chain is from a study of cytomegalovirus exposure and HLA in healthy donors. The study, taken as a whole, reports: Several top significant clusters appeared, in a later analysis, to be linked to common viral pathogens. A few CMV-associated chains proved CMV antigen-specific in vitro. With high specificity and sensitivity, the classifier reportedly diagnosed cytomegalovirus status.

It was with 60 Vbeta and 13 Jbeta primers that the PCR ran. The protocol was immunoSEQ multiplex PCR, while the TCRdb copy is restricted to in-frame clones and leaves out a portion. Of about 160,000 clones in the sample, more than 80% were seen once. This clone was seen a few times. Its matching antigen is unknown. The origin of this receptor is a male donor in good health and CMV-seronegative. The sequenced material came from PBMCs.

The CDR3 coding sequence is TGTGCCAGCAGTTGGAGGGACCAGGGGAACACTGAAGCTTTCTTT. It specifies CASSWRDQGNTEAFF. The rearrangement joins TRBV6-5 to TRBJ1-1; TRBD1 is a possible D gene (5 bases). V was shortened by 4 bases and J by 1 base, with 13 bases between the two germline ends. The germline CDR1 and CDR2 sequences are MNHEY and SVGAGI. The CDR3 sequence is 15 residues long.